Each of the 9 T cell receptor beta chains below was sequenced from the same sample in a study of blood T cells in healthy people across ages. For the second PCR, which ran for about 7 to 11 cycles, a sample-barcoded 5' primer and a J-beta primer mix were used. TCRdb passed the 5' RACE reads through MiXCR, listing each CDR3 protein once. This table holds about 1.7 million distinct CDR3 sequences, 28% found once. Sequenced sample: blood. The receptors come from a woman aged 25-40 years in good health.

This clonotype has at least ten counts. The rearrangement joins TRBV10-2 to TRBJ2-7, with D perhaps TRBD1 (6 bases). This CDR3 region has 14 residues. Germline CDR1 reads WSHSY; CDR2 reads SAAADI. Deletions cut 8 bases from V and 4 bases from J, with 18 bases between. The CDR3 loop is CASGGELGRYEQYF. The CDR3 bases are TGCGCCAGCGGGGGCGAGTTGGGGCGTTACGAGCAGTACTTC.

The CDR3 coding sequence is TGTGCCAGCAGCGGACTCCAAAATCAGCCCCAGCATTTT. Amino acids: CASSGLQNQPQHF. The rearrangement joins TRBV12-3 or TRBV12-4 to TRBJ1-5; D remains unclear. The CDR3 loop spans 13 amino acids. Trimming took off 6 bases at V and 4 bases at J, with 10 bases between the two ends.

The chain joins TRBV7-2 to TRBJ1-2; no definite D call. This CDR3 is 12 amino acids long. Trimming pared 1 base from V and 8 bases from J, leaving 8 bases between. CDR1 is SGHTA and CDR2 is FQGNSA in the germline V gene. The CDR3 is CASSLGMDGYTF. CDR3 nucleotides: TGTGCCAGCAGCTTAGGTATGGACGGCTACACCTTC.

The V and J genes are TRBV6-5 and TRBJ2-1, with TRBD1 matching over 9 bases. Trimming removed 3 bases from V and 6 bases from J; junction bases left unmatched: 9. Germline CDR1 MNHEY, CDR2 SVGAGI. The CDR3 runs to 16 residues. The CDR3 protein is CASSYGGTGRTNEQFF. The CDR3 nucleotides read TGTGCCAGCAGTTATGGTGGGACAGGGAGGACCAATGAGCAGTTCTTC.

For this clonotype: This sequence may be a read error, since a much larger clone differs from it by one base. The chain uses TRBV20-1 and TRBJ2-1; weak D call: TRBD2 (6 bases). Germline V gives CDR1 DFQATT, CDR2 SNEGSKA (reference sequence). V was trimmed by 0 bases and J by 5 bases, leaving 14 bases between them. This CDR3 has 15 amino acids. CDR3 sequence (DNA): TGCAGTGCTAGAGATCGACTAGTAACCCACAATGAGCAGTTCTTC. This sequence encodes CSARDRLVTHNEQFF.

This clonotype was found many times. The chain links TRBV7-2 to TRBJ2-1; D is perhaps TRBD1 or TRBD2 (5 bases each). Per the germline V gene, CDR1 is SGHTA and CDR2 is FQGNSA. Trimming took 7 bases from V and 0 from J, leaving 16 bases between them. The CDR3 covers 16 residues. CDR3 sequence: CASNEYGTNSYNEQFF. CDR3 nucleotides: TGTGCCAGCAACGAATACGGGACCAACTCCTACAATGAGCAGTTCTTC.

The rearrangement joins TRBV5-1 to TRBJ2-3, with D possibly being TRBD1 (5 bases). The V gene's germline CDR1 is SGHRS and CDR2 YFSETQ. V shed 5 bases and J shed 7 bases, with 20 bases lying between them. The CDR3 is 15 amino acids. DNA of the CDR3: TGCGCCAGCAGAAGCGACGGACAAAGAACAAATACGCAGTATTTT. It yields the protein CASRSDGQRTNTQYF.

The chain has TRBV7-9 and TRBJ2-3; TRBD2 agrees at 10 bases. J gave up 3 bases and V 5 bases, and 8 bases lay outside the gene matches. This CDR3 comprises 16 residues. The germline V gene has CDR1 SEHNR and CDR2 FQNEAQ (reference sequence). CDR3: CASSLRSAGGTDTQYF. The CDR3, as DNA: TGTGCCAGCAGCCTCCGCTCAGCGGGAGGGACAGATACGCAGTATTTT.

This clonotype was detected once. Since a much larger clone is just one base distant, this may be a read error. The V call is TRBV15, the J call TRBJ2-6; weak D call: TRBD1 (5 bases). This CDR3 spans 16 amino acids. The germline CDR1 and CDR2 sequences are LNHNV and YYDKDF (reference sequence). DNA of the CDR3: TGTGCCACCAGCAGATTCGTTAGCTCTGGGGCCAACGTCCGGACTTTC. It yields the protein CATSRFVSSGANVRTF.